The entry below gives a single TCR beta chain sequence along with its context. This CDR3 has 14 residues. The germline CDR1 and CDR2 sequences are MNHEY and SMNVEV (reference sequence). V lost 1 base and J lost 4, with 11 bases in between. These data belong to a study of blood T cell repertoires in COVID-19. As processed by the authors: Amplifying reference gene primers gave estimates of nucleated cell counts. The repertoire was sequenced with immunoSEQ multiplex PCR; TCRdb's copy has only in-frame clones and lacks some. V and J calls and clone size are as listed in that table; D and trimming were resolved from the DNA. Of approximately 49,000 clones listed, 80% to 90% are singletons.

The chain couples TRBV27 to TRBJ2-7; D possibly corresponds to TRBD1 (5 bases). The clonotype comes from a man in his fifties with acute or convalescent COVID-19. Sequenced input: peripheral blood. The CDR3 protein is CASSLWGIGYEQYF. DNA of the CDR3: TGTGCCAGCAGTTTATGGGGCATTGGGTACGAGCAGTACTTC.